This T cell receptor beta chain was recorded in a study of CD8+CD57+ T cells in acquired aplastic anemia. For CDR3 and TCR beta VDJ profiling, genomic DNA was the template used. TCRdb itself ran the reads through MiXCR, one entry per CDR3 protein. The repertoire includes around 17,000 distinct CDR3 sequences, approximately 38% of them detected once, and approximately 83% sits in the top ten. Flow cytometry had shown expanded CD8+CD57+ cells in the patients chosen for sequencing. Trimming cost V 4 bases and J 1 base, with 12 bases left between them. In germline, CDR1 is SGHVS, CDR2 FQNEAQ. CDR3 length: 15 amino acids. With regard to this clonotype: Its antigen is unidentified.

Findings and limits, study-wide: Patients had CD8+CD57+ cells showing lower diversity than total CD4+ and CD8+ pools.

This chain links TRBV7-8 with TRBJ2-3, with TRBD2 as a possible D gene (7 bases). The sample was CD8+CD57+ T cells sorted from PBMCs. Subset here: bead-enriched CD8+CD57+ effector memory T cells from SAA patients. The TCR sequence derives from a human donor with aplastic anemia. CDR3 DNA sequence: TGTGCCAGCAGCTACGGGGGGCGAGGCACAGATACGCAGTATTTT. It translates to CASSYGGRGTDTQYF.